This T cell receptor (beta chain) was captured by sequencing in a study of T cell responses to AZD1222 COVID-19 vaccine. Study-wide results and caveats: Clonal diversity may have been underestimated, and the donors were mostly white British, with more females than males. Recipients of two AZD1222 doses showed rising Spike-specific TCR breadth and depth. Reportedly, nearly half the spike-specific TCRs target unmutated variant regions.

In regard to this clone: Its antigen remains unknown.

The CDR3 sequence is 16 residues long. J was trimmed by 5 bases and V by 11 bases; bases with no gene match: 17. Germline values: CDR1 SEHNR, CDR2 FQNEAQ (reference sequence). Libraries were prepared by immunoSEQ multiplex PCR; TCRdb keeps only in-frame clonotypes and omits some of them. This table has around 97,000 clones, approximately 88% appearing once. The chain joins TRBV7-9 to TRBJ2-1; TRBD2 aligns across 8 bases. Material: peripheral blood, obtained on day 0 of AZD1222 vaccination. This TCR derives from an adult in good health. CDR3 in DNA: TGTGCCTCCACCCCCAGGAGCGGGAGTTTCCACAATGAGCAGTTCTTC. Its protein product is CASTPRSGSFHNEQFF.